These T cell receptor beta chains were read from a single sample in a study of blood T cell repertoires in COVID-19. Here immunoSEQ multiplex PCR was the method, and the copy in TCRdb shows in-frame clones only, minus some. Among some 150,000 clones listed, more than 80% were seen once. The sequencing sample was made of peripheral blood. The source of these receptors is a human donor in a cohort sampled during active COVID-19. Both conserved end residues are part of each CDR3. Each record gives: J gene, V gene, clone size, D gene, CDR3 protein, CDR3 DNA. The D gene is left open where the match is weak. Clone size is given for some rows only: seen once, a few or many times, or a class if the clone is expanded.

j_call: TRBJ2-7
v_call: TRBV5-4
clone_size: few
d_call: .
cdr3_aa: CASSLSVNYEQYF
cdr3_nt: TGTGCCAGCAGCCTCTCGGTGAACTACGAGCAGTACTTC

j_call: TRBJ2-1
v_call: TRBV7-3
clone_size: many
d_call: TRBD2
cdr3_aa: CASSSGTSNREQFF
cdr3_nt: TGTGCCAGCAGCTCCGGGACTAGTAATCGTGAGCAGTTCTTC

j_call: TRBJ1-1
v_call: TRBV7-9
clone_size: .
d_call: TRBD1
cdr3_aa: CASSSGQGVGNTEAFF
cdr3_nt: TGTGCCAGCAGCTCGGGACAGGGCGTTGGGAACACTGAAGCTTTCTTT

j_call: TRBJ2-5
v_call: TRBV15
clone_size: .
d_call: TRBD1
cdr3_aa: CATSRDRGTGGQETQYF
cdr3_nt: TGTGCCACCAGCAGAGATAGGGGGACAGGGGGCCAAGAGACCCAGTACTTC

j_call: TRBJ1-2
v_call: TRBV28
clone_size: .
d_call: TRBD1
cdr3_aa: CASGHGQGHYGYTF
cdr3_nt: TGTGCCAGCGGCCACGGACAGGGGCACTATGGCTACACCTTC

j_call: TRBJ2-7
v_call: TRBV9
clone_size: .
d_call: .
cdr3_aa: CASSPHLEEYEQYF
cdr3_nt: TGTGCCAGCAGCCCCCACTTAGAGGAATACGAGCAGTACTTC

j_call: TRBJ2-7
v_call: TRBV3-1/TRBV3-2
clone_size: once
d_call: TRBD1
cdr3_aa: CASSRTGVEGGEQYF
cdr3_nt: TGTGCCAGCAGCCGGACAGGGGTCGAAGGGGGCGAGCAGTACTTC

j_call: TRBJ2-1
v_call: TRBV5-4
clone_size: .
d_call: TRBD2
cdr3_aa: CASSLVGLGSGRNEQFF
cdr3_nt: TGTGCCAGCAGCTTGGTGGGCCTGGGGAGCGGGAGAAATGAGCAGTTCTTC

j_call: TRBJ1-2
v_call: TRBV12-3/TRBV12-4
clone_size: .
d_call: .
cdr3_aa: CASSEDRDYGYTF
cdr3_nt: TGTGCCAGCAGTGAGGACAGAGATTATGGCTACACCTTC

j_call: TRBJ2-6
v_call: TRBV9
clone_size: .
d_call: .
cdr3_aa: CASSAQGSGANVLTF
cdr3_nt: TGTGCCAGCAGCGCACAGGGATCTGGGGCCAACGTCCTGACTTTC

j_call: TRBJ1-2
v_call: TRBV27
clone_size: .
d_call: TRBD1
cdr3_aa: CASRRTGEDYGYTF
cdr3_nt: TGTGCCAGCAGGCGGACAGGGGAAGACTATGGCTACACCTTC

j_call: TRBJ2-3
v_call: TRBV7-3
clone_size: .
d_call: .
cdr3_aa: CASSLMGSSTDTQYF
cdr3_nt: TGTGCCAGCAGCTTAATGGGGAGTAGCACAGATACGCAGTATTTT

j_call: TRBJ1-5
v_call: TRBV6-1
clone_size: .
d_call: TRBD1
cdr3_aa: CASSEWTGGNQPQHF
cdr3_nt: TGTGCCAGCAGTGAGTGGACAGGAGGGAACCAGCCCCAGCATTTT

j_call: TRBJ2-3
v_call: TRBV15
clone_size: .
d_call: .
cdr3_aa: CATSFNAGAADTQYF
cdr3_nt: TGTGCCACCAGCTTTAATGCCGGCGCGGCAGATACGCAGTATTTT

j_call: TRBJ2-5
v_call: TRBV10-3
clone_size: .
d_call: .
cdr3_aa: CAISGGETQYF
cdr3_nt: TGTGCCATCAGTGGAGGGGAGACCCAGTACTTC

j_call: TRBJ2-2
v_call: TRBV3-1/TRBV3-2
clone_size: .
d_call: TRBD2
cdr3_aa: CASSQRGTGGPGELFF
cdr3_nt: TGTGCCAGCAGCCAGAGAGGTACGGGAGGGCCCGGGGAGCTGTTTTTT

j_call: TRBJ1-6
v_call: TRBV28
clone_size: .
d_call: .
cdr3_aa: CASSTPDRPYNSPLHF
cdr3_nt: TGTGCCAGCAGTACACCCGACAGGCCCTATAATTCACCCCTCCACTTT

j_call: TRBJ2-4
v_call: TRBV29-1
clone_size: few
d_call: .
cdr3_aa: CSVSPGTSNIQYF
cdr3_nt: TGCAGCGTTTCTCCCGGGACATCAAACATTCAGTACTTC

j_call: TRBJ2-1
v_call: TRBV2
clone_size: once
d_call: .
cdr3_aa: CASSDGPYNEQFF
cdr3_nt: TGTGCCAGCAGTGATGGGCCTTACAATGAGCAGTTCTTC

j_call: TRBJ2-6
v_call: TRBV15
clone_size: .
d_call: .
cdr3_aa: CATSRDRAGSGANVLTF
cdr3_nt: TGTGCCACCAGCAGAGATCGGGCGGGGTCCGGGGCCAACGTCCTGACTTTC

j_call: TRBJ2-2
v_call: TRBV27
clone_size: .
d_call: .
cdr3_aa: CASSLEAAGWGSGELFF
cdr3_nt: TGTGCCAGCAGTTTAGAGGCGGCGGGATGGGGATCCGGGGAGCTGTTTTTT

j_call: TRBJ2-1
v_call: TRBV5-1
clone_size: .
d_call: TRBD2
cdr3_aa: CASSLSAGGSSYNEQFF
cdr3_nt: TGCGCCAGCAGCTTGTCAGCGGGGGGTTCATCCTACAATGAGCAGTTCTTC

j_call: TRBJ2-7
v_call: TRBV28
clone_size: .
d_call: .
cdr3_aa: CASGAANEQYF
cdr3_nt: TGTGCCAGCGGGGCGGCGAACGAGCAGTACTTC

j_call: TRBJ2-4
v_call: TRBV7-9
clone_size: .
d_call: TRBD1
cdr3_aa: CASSLGGQIRKNIQYF
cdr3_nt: TGTGCCAGCAGCCTAGGGGGACAGATCCGAAAAAACATTCAGTACTTC

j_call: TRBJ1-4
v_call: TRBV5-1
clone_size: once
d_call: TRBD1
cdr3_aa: CASSLTGSLPREKLFF
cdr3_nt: TGCGCCAGCAGCCTGACAGGGTCCCTCCCCCGTGAAAAACTGTTTTTT

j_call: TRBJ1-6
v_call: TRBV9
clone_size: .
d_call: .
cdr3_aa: CASSVGNSVGSPLHF
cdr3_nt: TGTGCCAGCAGCGTAGGGAACAGTGTAGGTTCACCCCTCCACTTT

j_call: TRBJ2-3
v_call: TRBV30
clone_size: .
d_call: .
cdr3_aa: CAWSLGGGDTQYF
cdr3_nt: TGTGCCTGGAGTCTAGGGGGGGGAGATACGCAGTATTTT

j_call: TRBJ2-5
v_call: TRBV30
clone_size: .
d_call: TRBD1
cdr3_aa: CAWTHGTGGETQYF
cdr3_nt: TGTGCCTGGACCCACGGGACAGGTGGAGAGACCCAGTACTTC

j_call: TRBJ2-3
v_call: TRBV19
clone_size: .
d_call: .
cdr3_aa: CASGLLAEDTQYF
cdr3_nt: TGTGCCAGTGGCCTCTTAGCGGAAGATACGCAGTATTTT

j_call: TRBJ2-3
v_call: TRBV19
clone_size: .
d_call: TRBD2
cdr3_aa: CASRIRLAGGTDTQYF
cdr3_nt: TGTGCCAGTAGAATTAGGCTAGCGGGAGGCACAGATACGCAGTATTTT

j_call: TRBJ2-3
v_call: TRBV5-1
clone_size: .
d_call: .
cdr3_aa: CASSFGESTDTQYF
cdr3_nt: TGCGCCAGCAGCTTCGGAGAGAGCACAGATACGCAGTATTTT

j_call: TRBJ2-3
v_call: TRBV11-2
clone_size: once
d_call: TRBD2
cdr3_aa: CASRTGREWGTQYF
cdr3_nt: TGTGCCAGCAGGACGGGGAGGGAATGGGGTACGCAGTATTTT

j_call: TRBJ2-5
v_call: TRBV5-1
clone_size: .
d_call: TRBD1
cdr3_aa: CASSGGQGGYQETQYF
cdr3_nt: TGCGCCAGCAGCGGGGGACAGGGAGGGTATCAAGAGACCCAGTACTTC

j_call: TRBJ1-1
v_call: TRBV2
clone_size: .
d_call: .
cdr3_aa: CASVGGREAFF
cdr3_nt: TGTGCCAGCGTGGGGGGGAGGGAAGCTTTCTTT

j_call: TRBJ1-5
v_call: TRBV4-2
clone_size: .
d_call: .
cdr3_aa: CASSQEYGVNQPQHF
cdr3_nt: TGTGCCAGCAGCCAAGAGTACGGAGTCAATCAGCCCCAGCATTTT

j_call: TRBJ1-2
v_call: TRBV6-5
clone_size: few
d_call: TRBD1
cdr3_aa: CASTWQGTENGYTF
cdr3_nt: TGTGCCAGCACCTGGCAAGGGACAGAGAATGGCTACACCTTC

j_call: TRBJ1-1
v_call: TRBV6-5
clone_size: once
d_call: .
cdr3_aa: CASSYSSRGMNTEAFF
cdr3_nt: TGTGCCAGCAGTTACTCGAGTCGGGGAATGAACACTGAAGCTTTCTTT

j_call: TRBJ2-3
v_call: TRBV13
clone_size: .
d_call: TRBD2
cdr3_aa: CASSLEPWTSGSTDTQYF
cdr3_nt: TGTGCCAGCAGCTTAGAACCCTGGACTAGCGGTAGCACAGATACGCAGTATTTT

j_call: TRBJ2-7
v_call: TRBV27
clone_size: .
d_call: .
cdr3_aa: CASSSTSWDYEQYF
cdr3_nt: TGTGCCAGCAGTTCGACTAGTTGGGACTACGAGCAGTACTTC

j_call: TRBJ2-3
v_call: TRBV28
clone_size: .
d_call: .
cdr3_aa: CASSLGGSTDTQYF
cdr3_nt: TGTGCCAGCAGTTTAGGTGGCAGCACAGATACGCAGTATTTT

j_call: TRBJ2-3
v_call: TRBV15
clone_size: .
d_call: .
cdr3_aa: CATSRDWQGQDTQYF
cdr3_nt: TGTGCCACCAGCAGAGATTGGCAGGGGCAAGATACGCAGTATTTT

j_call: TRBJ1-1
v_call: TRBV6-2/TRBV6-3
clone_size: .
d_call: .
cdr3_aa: CASSLTTAGTEAFF
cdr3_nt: TGTGCCAGCAGCTTAACGACAGCCGGAACTGAAGCTTTCTTT

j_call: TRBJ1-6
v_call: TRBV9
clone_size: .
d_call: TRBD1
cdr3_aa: CASSEDRGYSPLHF
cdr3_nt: TGTGCCAGCAGCGAGGACAGGGGATACTCACCCCTCCACTTT

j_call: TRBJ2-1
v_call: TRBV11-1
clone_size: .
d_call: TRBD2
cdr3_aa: CASSLGVREGYNEQFF
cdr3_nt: TGTGCCAGCAGCTTAGGGGTGCGGGAGGGTTACAATGAGCAGTTCTTC

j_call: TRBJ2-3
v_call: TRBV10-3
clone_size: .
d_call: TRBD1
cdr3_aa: CAISLRGGEGTDTQYF
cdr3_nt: TGTGCCATCAGCTTGCGAGGGGGCGAGGGCACAGATACGCAGTATTTT

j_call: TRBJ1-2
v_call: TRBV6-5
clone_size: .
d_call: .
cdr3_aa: CASSDSQGRGYTF
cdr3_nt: TGTGCCAGCAGTGACTCTCAGGGGCGAGGCTACACCTTC

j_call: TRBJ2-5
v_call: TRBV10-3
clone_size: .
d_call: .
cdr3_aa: CAISVTDQETQYF
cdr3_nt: TGTGCCATCAGTGTTACGGACCAAGAGACCCAGTACTTC

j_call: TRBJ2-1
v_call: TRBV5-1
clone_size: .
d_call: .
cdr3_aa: CASSLGLGGQLEQFF
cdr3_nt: TGCGCCAGCAGCTTGGGGCTCGGAGGACAGCTTGAGCAGTTCTTC

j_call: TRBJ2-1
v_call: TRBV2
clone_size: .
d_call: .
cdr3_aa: CASSTGMGYNEQFF
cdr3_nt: TGTGCCAGCAGTACAGGGATGGGCTACAATGAGCAGTTCTTC

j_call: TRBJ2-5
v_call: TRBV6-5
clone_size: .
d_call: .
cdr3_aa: CASLSLETQYF
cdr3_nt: TGTGCCAGCCTCAGTCTAGAGACCCAGTACTTC

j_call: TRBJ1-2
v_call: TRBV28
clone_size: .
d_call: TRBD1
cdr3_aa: CASERQGAKRSYTF
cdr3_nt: TGTGCCAGCGAACGACAGGGGGCTAAGAGAAGCTACACCTTC